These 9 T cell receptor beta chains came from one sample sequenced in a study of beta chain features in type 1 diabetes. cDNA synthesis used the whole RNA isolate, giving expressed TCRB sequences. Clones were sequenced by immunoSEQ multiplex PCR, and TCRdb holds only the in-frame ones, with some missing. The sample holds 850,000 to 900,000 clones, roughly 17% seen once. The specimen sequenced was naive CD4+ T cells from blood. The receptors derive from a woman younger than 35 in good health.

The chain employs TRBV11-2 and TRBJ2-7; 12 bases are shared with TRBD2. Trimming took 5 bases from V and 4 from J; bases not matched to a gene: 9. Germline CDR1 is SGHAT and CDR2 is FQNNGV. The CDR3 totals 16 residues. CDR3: CASSPATSGSVYEQYF. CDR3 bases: TGTGCCAGCAGCCCGGCGACTAGCGGGAGTGTATACGAGCAGTACTTC.

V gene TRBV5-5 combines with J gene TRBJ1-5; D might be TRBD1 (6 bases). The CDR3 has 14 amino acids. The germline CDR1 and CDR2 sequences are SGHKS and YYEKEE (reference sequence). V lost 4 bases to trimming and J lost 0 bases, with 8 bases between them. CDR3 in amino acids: CASSQDSSNQPQHF. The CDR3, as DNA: TGTGCCAGCAGCCAGGACAGTAGCAATCAGCCCCAGCATTTT.

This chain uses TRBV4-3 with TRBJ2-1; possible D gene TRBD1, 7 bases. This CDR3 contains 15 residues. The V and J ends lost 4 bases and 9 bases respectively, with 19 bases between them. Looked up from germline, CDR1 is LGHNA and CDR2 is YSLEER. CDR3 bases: TGCGCCAGCAGCCTAATCGTCGCCAGGGGGGCTGAGCAGTTCTTC. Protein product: CASSLIVARGAEQFF.

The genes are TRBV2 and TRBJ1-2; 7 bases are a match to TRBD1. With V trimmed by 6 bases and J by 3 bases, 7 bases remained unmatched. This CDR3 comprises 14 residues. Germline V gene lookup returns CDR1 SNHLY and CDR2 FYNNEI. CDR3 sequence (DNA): TGTGCCAGCAGACCAGGGGGATTGGACTATGGCTACACCTTC. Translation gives CASRPGGLDYGYTF.

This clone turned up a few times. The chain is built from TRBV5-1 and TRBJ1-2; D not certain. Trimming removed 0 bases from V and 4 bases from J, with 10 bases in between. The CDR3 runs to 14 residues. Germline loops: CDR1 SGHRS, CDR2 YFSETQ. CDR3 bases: TGCGCCAGCAGCTTGGCCATTGAGAGCTATGGCTACACCTTC. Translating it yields CASSLAIESYGYTF.

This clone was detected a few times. The chain's CDR3 is CASSLRDPYYEQYF. The DNA for the CDR3 is TGTGCCAGCAGTTTAAGGGATCCCTACTACGAGCAGTACTTC. V and J are TRBV28 and TRBJ2-7, with no clear D. The length of the CDR3 is 14 residues. With 2 bases removed from V and 3 bases from J, the gap between germline ends came to 11 bases. Per the germline V gene, CDR1 is MDHEN and CDR2 is SYDVKM. The whole variable domain, filled in from reference TRBV28 and TRBJ2-7, reads DVKVTQSSRYLVKRTGEKVFLECVQDMDHENMFWYRQDPGLGLRLIYFSYDVKMKEKGDIPEGYSVSREKKERFSLILESASTNQTSMYLCASSLRDPYYEQYFGPGTRLTVT.

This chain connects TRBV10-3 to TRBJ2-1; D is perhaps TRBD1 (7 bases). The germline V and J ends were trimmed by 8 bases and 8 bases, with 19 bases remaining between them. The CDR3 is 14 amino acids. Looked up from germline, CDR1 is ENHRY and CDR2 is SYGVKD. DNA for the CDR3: TGTGCCATCCGGGGGACAGCGAGGGAGGATGAGCAGTTCTTC. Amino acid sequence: CAIRGTAREDEQFF.

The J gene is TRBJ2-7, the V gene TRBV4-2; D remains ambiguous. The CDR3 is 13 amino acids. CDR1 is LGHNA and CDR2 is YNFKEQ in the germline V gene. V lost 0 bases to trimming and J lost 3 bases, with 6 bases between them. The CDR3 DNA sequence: TGTGCCAGCAGCCAAGACCGGTTCTACGAGCAGTACTTC. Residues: CASSQDRFYEQYF.

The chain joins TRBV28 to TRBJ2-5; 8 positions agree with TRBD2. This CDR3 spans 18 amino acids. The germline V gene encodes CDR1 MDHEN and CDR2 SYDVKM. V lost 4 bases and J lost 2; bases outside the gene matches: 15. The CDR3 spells CASSSLYGREVPQETQYF. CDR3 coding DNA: TGTGCCAGCAGTTCCCTTTATGGGCGGGAGGTCCCACAAGAGACCCAGTACTTC.